The entry below gives a single TCR beta chain sequence along with its context. The target of this receptor is not known. No base quality values were provided; no much bigger clone lies one nucleotide off. The cohort included 25 to 35 patients with locally advanced or metastatic urothelial carcinoma who were treated at Memorial Sloan Kettering on a trial protocol. Peripheral blood mononuclear cells were collected pretreatment and during treatment, at between 1 and 8 total time points per patient. The Qiagen DNeasy Blood extraction kit was used to purify genomic DNA from total PBMCs and tumor samples. PBMCs were collected pretreatment and during treatment and were isolated and stored as previously described. Each PCR received spiked-in synthetic TCR analog templates so that absolute template abundance could be estimated from read counts. The immunoSEQ assay used bias-controlled V and J gene primers to amplify TCRbeta CDR3 regions from genomic DNA. Sequencing of rearranged TCRbeta segments was done at approximately 20X coverage. As for how the authors treated the data: Sequencing errors were corrected by clustering and CDR3s were annotated against IMGT to assign V, D and J genes. Only productive TCRbeta rearrangements were used in downstream analyses, excluding out-of-frame or stop-codon sequences. Clonality was computed as one minus Shannon entropy normalized by the log of the number of unique productive sequences. Fisher's exact test with Benjamini-Hochberg correction, using a cutoff of adjusted p below 0.01, was how clones that differed between time points or between blood and tumor were identified. TCRdb re-hosts the immuneACCESS table, in-frame sequences only. Its copies lack some clones; in the studies checked, an unresolved V gene accounts for under half of them, and the cause for the rest is not known. Clone size and V and J calls were adopted from that table, with D and trimming inferred from the DNA. A total of tens of thousands of clones appear in this sample, more than 75% of them only once. 3% to 3.5% of the sample rests with the top ten.

The data stem from a study of PD-L1 blockade in urothelial cancer (TCRdb year 2017). In the study overall: Therapy was started around 2014 for all patients, and atezolizumab 1,200 mg was administered intravenously every 3 weeks. About 90% of the 29 patients were males with bladder-origin urothelial cancer, and about 65% of the roughly 29 reported a prior smoking history. Patients had an ECOG performance status of 0 or 1 and had received between 0 and 3 prior chemotherapy regimens. Blood samples were analyzed 3 weeks after the start of treatment (second dose) and 6 weeks after the start of treatment. Blood samples gave a median of about 150,000 T cells and approximately 80,000 unique TCRs, with a median clonality of approximately 0.08. An exploratory multi-omic analysis was conducted of the somatic, immune and clinical correlates of response to PD-L1 blockade with atezolizumab in urothelial cancer. Pretreatment tumor samples, along with matched peripheral blood collected serially before and after atezolizumab treatment, underwent TCR sequencing. Durable clinical benefit was defined as a progression-free survival longer than 6 months, and TCR features were additionally tested against progression-free survival and overall survival. In the same patients who had TCR sequencing, pretreatment tumors also underwent whole exome sequencing and RNA sequencing. Durable clinical benefit was achieved by nine patients and was not achieved by 20 patients. Pretreatment blood TCR-seq was available for 27 to 30 patients, at least one posttreatment blood collection was obtained for approximately 24 patients, and tumor TCR-seq was available for approximately 24 patients.

Study-level results and caveats: Because the sample size was small (n ≈ 29) and many exploratory analyses were performed, the results are intended to be hypothesis-generating. A pretreatment peripheral blood TCR clonality below the median was linked to improved progression-free and overall survival. Patients with durable benefit showed greater expansion of tumor-associated TCR clones in peripheral blood 3 weeks after starting treatment (n of about 20, p = 0.022).

Compared with germline, V lacks 8 bases and J lacks 4 bases; bases without a gene match: 9. The cysteine opens and the phenylalanine closes a CDR3 of 15 amino acids. Kept here is only the CDR3 DNA, which spans 45 bases and is read in frame from base 1. The germline V gene (reference sequence) provides CDR1 MNHEY and CDR2 SMNVEV. The sequenced sample was PBMCs, obtained around atezolizumab (anti-PD-L1) treatment. The receptor was derived from a man between 70 and 80 years old with urothelial cancer. The sequence joins TRBV27 to TRBJ2-5; TRBD2 matches 11 bases in the middle. The DNA sequence is TGTGCCAGCGCCCCCCAACTAGCGGGAGTAGAGACCCAGTACTTC. Translated, it reads CASAPQLAGVETQYF.